This T cell receptor beta chain was retrieved from a study of blood T cell repertoires in COVID-19 (dated by TCRdb to the early 2020s). Looking at the study overall: Collaborator samples came from the United States, Italy and Spain and covered acute and convalescent phases of COVID-19. Subjects who had been exposed to COVID-19, were actively infected with it, or had recovered from it provided the deeply sampled blood TCRbeta repertoires that made up the dataset. The material from the prospective study consisted of cDNA or gDNA derived from T cells, B-cell-depleted T cells, or PBMCs. Nearly every sample came with metadata listing a de-identified subject ID, COVID-19 status, age in years and sex. The repertoires were made available in a free public database intended to serve as a resource for research on the immune response to SARS-CoV-2. Samples came from the ongoing ImmuneRACE study (first 160 participants) plus 1,254 subjects from 6 global collaborators. Where HLA class I and class II types were available, the types were taken from metadata supplied by the sample provider, not from assay-based typing.

The immunoSEQ Assay, a bias-controlled multiplex PCR, was used to amplify TCRbeta CDR3 regions from genomic DNA. The paper's processing steps were these. Within the assay, amplification of reference gene primers was used to estimate how many nucleated cells each sample contained. To quantify the absolute abundance of each unique TCRbeta CDR3 rearrangement, sequence reads were collapsed and filtered. For each sample, productive Simpson clonality was calculated by taking the square root of Simpson's diversity index across productive rearrangements. What TCRdb holds here is the immuneACCESS table cut down to in-frame rearrangements. Part of the clones is not present; checked against another copy, under half of the missing clones reflect an unresolved V gene, and the others are unexplained. V, J and clone size were drawn from that table, and D and trimming were deduced from the DNA. Within this sample are around 160,000 clones, with 65% to 85% of them counted one time only. Over 11% of the sample is in the top ten clones.

To note about this clone: Which antigen it targets is not known. No base quality information exists; no much larger clone differs at one position.

General conclusions and limits of the study: How much clinical and demographic metadata was included differed by source and by participant, and the metadata was provided uncurated.

CDR1 MGHRA and CDR2 YSYEKL are derived from the germline V gene. Trimming costs V 0 bases and J 2 bases, and their ends lie 11 bases apart. The CDR3 measures 15 amino acids from cysteine to phenylalanine. The DNA shown is the 45-base CDR3, in frame from base 1. Whole blood was collected in K2EDTA tubes by collaborating institutions according to the institutions' own protocols. Collaborator samples were shipped for TCRbeta analysis as frozen whole blood, isolated PBMCs, or DNA extracted from either sample type. The origin of this receptor is a woman older than 75 with acute or convalescent COVID-19. The sample taken for sequencing was peripheral blood. The rearrangement combines TRBV4-1 with TRBJ2-7; the D gene identity is not certain. The CDR3 reads CASSQESGFPYEQYF. Here is the DNA: TGCGCCAGCAGCCAAGAATCCGGGTTCCCCTACGAGCAGTACTTC.